The clone carrying this T cell receptor (beta chain) has a count of ten or more. This sample was taken from a study of response to subunit inactivated influenza vaccine. TCRdb re-analysed the RT-PCR reads in MiXCR, keeping a single row per CDR3 protein. The sample lists under 200,000 distinct CDR3 sequences, under 13% seen once, with roughly an eighth in the top ten. This CDR3 contains 16 residues. The V gene's germline CDR1 is LGHDT and CDR2 YNNKEL (reference sequence). Trimming removed 2 bases from V and 9 bases from J; junction bases left unmatched: 12. This sequence was found in a man between 50 and 59 years old who received an inactivated influenza vaccine. The rearrangement joins TRBV3-1 to TRBJ2-1; the match to TRBD2 covers 8 bases. Sequences were derived from non-naive T cells sorted from PBMCs, sampled more than 35 days after vaccination. Here the CDR3 reads CASSQSDAGGWGEQFF. In DNA, the CDR3 is TGTGCCAGCAGCCAATCGGATGCGGGAGGATGGGGTGAGCAGTTCTTC.